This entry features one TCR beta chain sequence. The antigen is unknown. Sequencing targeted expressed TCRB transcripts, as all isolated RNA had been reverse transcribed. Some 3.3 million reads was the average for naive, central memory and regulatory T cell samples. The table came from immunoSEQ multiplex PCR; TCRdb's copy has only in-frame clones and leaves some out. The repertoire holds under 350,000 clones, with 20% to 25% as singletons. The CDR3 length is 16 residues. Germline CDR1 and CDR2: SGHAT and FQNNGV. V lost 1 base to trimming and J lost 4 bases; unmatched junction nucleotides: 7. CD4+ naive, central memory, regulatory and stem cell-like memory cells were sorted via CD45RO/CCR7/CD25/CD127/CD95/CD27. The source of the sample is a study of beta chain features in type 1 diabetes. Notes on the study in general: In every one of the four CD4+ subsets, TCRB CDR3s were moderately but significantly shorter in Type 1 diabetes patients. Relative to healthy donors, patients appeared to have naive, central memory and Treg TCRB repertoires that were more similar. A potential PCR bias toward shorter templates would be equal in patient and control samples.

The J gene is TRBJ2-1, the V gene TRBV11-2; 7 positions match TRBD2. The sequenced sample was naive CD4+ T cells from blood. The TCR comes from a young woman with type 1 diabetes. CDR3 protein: CASSLVAGGIYNEQFF. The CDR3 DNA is TGTGCCAGCAGCTTAGTAGCGGGTGGGATATACAATGAGCAGTTCTTC.